This T cell receptor beta chain was sequenced for a study of T cell repertoires and Cas9 in healthy adults. Study in general: Characterization of SpCas9-reactive CD4 and CD8 T cells covered multi-effector potency, cytotoxicity and lineage. Study outcomes and limitations: Reportedly, SpCas9-reactive effector T cell proliferation and function were mitigated by SpCas9-reactive Tregs in vitro.

Trimming left V 0 bases short and J 7 bases short, with 19 bases between. Germline lookup yields CDR1 SGHNT and CDR2 YENEEA. The CDR3 has 16 residues. Measured with immunoSEQ multiplex PCR; TCRdb has only the in-frame clones, and not every one. The repertoire includes about 14,000 clones, 80% to 90% of them detected once, and 1.5% sits in the top ten. In regard to this clone: Antigen: not known.

This clonotype was sampled from a human donor in good health. V usage is TRBV11-3 and J usage is TRBJ2-7, with a tentative D call TRBD1 (6 bases). The sequenced sample consisted of Tregs (CD4+, CD25+, CD127-, CD137-, CD154-) from PBMCs; culture status not recorded. The CDR3 DNA follows: TGTGCCAGCAGCTTAGAGGGGACAACAAAATTTCGGGAGCAGTACTTC. It yields the protein CASSLEGTTKFREQYF. The whole variable domain, remainder taken from reference TRBV11-3 and TRBJ2-7, is EAGVVQSPRYKIIEKKQPVAFWCNPISGHNTLYWYLQNLGQGPELLIRYENEEAVDDSQLPKDRFSAERLKGVDSTLKIQPAELGDSAVYLCASSLEGTTKFREQYFGPGTRLTVT.